What follows describes a single TCR beta chain. The target antigen is unknown. This entry belongs to a study of cytomegalovirus exposure and HLA in healthy donors. Unrecorded immune exposure was likely among donors, who were nominally healthy when sampled. Use of 60 Vbeta and 13 Jbeta primers characterized the PCR. Sequenced by immunoSEQ multiplex PCR; TCRdb stores in-frame clones only, minus some. The table shows approximately 130,000 clones, with roughly 79% occurring only once. Study-level points and caveats: Differences between HLA loci emerged in a later analysis of TCR association rates, with DRB1 most and HLA-C fewest. The later analysis indicated that the majority of CMV-associated TCR beta chains appeared HLA-restricted.

The CDR3 is made up of 12 amino acids. Germline assignment: CDR1 MNHEY and CDR2 SVGAGI. The V end lost 4 bases, the J end lost 4 bases, and 7 bases lay between the germline ends. The chain has TRBV6-5 and TRBJ1-1; TRBD1 might be the D (6 bases). This sequence was found in a woman in her forties in good health and CMV-seronegative. Source material: PBMCs. The CDR3 region is CASSLGATEAFF. The CDR3 bases are TGTGCCAGCAGTTTGGGGGCCACTGAAGCTTTCTTT.